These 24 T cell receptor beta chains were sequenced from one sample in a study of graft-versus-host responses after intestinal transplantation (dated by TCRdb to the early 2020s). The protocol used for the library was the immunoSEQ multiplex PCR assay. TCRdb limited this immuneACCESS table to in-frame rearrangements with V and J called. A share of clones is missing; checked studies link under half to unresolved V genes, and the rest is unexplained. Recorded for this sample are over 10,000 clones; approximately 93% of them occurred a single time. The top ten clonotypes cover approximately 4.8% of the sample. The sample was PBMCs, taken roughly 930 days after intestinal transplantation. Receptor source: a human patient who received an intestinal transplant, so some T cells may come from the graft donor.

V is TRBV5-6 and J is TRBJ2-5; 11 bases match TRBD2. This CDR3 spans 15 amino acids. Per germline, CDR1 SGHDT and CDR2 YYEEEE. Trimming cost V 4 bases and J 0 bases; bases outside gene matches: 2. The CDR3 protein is CASSLAGGNQETQYF. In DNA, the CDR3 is TGTGCCAGCAGCCTAGCGGGGGGCAACCAAGAGACCCAGTACTTC.

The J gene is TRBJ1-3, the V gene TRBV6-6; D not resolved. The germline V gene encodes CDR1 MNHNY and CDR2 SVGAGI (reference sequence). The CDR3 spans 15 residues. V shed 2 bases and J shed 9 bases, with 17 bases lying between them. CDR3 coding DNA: TGTGCCAGCAGTTACCCCGACGACCCCTTAGGCACCATATATTTT. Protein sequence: CASSYPDDPLGTIYF.

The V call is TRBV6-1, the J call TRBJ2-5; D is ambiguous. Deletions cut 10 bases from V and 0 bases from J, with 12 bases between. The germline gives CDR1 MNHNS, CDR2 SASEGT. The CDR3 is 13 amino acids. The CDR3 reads CAIEPVDQETQYF. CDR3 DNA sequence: TGTGCCATAGAACCGGTAGACCAAGAGACCCAGTACTTC.

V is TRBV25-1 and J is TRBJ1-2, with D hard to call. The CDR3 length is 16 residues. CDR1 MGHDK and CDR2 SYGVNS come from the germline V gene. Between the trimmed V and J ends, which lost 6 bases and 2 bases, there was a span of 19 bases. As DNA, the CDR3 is TGTGCCAGCAGCCCTTTACTTAGCGGGCGAAACTATGGCTACACCTTC. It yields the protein CASSPLLSGRNYGYTF.

CDR3 sequence (DNA): TGTGCCAGTAGTATCTCGGGAGGTTATCAAGAGACCCAGTACTTC. Protein sequence: CASSISGGYQETQYF. The chain couples TRBV19 to TRBJ2-5; 7 bases fit TRBD2. CDR1 LNHDA and CDR2 SQIVND come from the germline V gene (reference sequence). The CDR3 consists of 15 residues. V trimming: 3 bases; J trimming: 2 bases; junction bases outside the gene matches: 6.

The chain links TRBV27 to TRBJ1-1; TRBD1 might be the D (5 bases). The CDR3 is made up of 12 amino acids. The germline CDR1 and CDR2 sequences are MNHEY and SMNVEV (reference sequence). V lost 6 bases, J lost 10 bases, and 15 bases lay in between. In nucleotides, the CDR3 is TGTGCCAGCAGAAGGACACCGGGCCTAGCTTTCTTT. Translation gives CASRRTPGLAFF.

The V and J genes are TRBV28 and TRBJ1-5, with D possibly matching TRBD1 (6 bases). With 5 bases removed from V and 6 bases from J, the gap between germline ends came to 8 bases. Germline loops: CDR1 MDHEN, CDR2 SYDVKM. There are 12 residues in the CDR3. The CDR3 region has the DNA TGTGCCAGCAGTCCGACAGGTCAGCCCCAGCATTTT. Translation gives CASSPTGQPQHF.

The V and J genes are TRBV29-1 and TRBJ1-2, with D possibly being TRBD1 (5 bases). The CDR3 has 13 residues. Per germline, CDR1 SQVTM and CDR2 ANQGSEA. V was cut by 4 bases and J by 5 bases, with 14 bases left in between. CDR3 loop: CSVGGEFGYGYTF. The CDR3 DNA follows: TGCAGCGTTGGAGGGGAATTCGGGTATGGCTACACCTTC.

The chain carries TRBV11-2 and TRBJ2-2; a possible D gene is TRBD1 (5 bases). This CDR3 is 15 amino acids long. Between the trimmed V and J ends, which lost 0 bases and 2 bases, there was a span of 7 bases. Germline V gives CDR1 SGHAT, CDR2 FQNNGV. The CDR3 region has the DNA TGTGCCAGCAGCTTAGACAGGACAAACACCGGGGAGCTGTTTTTT. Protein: CASSLDRTNTGELFF.

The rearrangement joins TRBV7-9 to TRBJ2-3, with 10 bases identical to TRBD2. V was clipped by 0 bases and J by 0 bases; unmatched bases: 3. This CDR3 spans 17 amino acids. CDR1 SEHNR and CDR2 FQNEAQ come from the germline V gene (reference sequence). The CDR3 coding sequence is TGTGCCAGCAGCTTAGCAAGGACTAGCGGCAGCACAGATACGCAGTATTTT. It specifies CASSLARTSGSTDTQYF.

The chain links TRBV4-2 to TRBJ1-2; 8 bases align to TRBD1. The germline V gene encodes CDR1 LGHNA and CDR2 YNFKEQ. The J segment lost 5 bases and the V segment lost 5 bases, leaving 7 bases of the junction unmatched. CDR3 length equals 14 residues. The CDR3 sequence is CASSLAGGPYGYTF. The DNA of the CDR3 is TGTGCCAGCAGCTTGGCAGGGGGCCCGTATGGCTACACCTTC.

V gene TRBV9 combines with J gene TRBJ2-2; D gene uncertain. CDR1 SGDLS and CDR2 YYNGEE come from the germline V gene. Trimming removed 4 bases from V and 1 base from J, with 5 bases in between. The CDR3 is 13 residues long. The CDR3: CASSRWNTGELFF. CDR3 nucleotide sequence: TGTGCCAGCAGCCGGTGGAACACCGGGGAGCTGTTTTTT.

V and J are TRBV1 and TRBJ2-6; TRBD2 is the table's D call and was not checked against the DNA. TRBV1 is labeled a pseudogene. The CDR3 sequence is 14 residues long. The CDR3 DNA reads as TGCACCAGCAGCCAAGATCGCGGCACCAACGTCCTGACTTTC. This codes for CTSSQDRGTNVLTF.

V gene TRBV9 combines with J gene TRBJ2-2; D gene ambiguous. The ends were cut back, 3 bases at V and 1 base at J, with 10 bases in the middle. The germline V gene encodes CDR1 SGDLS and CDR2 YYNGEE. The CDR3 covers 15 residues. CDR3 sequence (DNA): TGTGCCAGCAGCGCCTATCAAGGGAACACCGGGGAGCTGTTTTTT. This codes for CASSAYQGNTGELFF.

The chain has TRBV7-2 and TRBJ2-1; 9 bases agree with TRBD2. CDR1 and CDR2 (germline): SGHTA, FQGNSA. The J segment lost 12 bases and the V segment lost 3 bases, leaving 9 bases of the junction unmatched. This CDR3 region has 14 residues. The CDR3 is CASSLRGGTVGQFF. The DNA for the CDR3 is TGTGCCAGCAGCTTGCGGGGGGGCACGGTGGGGCAGTTCTTC.

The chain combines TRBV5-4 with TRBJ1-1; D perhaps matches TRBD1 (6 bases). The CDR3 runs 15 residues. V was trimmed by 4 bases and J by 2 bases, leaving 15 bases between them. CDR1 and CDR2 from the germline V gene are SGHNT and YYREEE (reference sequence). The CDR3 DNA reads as TGTGCCAGCAGCCCCCAACCAGGGGTAAACACTGAAGCTTTCTTT. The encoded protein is CASSPQPGVNTEAFF.

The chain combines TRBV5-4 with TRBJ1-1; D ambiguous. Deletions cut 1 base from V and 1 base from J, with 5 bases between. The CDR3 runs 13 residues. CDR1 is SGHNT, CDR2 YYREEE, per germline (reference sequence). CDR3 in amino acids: CASSLLGNTEAFF. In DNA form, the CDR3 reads TGTGCCAGCAGCTTGTTGGGGAACACTGAAGCTTTCTTT. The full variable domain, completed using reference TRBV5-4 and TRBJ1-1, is ETGVTQSPTHLIKTRGQQVTLRCSSQSGHNTVSWYQQALGQGPQFIFQYYREEENGRGNFPPRFSGLQFPNYSSELNVNALELDDSALYLCASSLLGNTEAFFGQGTRLTVV.

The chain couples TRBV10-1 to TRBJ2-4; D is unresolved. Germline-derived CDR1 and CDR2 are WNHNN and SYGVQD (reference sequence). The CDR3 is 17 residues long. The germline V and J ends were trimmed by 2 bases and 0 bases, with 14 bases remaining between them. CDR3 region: CASSEGGQLVAKNIQYF. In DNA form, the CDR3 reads TGCGCCAGCAGTGAGGGCGGTCAACTTGTAGCCAAAAACATTCAGTACTTC.

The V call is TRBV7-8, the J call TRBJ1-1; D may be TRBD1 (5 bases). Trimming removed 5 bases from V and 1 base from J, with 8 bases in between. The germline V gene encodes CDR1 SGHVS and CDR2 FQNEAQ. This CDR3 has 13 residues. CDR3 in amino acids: CASSLDRNTEAFF. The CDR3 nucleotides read TGTGCCAGCAGCCTCGACAGGAACACTGAAGCTTTCTTT.

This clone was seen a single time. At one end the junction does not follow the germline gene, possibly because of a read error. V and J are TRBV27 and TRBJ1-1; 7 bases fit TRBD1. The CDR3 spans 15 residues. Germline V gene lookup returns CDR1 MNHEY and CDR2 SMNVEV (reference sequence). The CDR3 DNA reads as TGTGCCAGCAAGGGCCAAAAGACAGGGAACCCTGAAGCTTTCTTT. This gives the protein CASKGQKTGNPEAFF.

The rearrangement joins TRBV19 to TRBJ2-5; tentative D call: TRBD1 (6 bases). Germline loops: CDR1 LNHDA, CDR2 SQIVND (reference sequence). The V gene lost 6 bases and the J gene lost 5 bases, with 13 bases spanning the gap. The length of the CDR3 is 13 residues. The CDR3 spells CASRPNREETQYF. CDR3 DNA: TGTGCCAGTAGACCGAACAGGGAGGAGACCCAGTACTTC.

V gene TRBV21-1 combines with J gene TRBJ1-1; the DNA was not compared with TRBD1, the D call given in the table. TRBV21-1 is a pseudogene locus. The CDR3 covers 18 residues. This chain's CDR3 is CASSKGDRAIRQRDEAFF. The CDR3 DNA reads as TGTGCCAGCAGCAAAGGGGACAGGGCGATTCGACAAAGGGATGAAGCTTTCTTT.

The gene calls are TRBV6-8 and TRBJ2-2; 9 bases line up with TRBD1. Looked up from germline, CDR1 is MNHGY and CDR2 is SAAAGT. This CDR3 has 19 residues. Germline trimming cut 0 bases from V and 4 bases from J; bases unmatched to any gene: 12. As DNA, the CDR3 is TGTGCCAGCAGTTACTCGAGGCGGACAGGGGAGGGTTGCACCGGGGAGCTGTTTTTT. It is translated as CASSYSRRTGEGCTGELFF.

CDR3 coding DNA: TGTGCCAGCAGCTTAGGGGGACTCCTCCGGGGCACTGAAGCTTTCTTT. It codes for CASSLGGLLRGTEAFF. The gene calls are TRBV7-9 and TRBJ1-1; possible D gene TRBD1, 5 bases. CDR1 is SEHNR, CDR2 FQNEAQ, per germline (reference sequence). The V gene lost 1 base and the J gene lost 4 bases, with 16 bases spanning the gap. The CDR3 consists of 16 residues.